The 18 T cell receptor beta chains listed next were all sequenced from one sample in a study of T-cell memory formation after mild COVID-19. MiXCR, run by TCRdb on the 5' RACE reads, gives a single entry per CDR3 protein. There are 35,000 to 55,000 distinct CDR3 sequences in the sample; 8% to 10% occur only once, and over 9.5% lies in the top ten. Sequencing was performed on PBMCs or a T cell subset sorted from them (not recorded which). These TCRs come from an adult woman who had mild COVID-19 (a few samples of this study predate the infection). Cell type and time point are not known.

This clonotype was counted at least ten times. This rearrangement joins TRBV7-9 to TRBJ2-5; D ambiguous. The CDR3 covers 13 residues. V was shortened by 4 bases and J by 4 bases, with 10 bases between the two germline ends. CDR1 is SEHNR, CDR2 FQNEAQ, per germline (reference sequence). CDR3 loop: CASSSVRTETQYF. CDR3 bases: TGTGCCAGCAGCTCCGTGAGAACAGAGACCCAGTACTTC.

V usage is TRBV2 and J usage is TRBJ2-3; 10 bases are a match to TRBD2. The trim removed 4 bases at V and 3 bases at J, leaving 7 bases unmatched. Germline values: CDR1 SNHLY, CDR2 FYNNEI. The CDR3 is 16 residues long. The CDR3 sequence: CASSVVLAGATDTQYF. CDR3 nucleotide sequence: TGTGCCAGCAGTGTTGTCCTAGCGGGGGCAACAGATACGCAGTATTTT.

The sample holds one count of this clonotype. This sequence joins TRBV18 and TRBJ1-6, with D possibly TRBD1 on 5 matching bases. Germline V lookup: CDR1 KGHSH, CDR2 LQKENI. The V gene lost 3 bases and the J gene lost 12 bases, with 18 bases spanning the gap. The CDR3 has 15 residues. In nucleotides, the CDR3 is TGTGCCAGCTCACCCGGCCAGGGTTCTGCTTTACCCCTCCACTTT. Residues: CASSPGQGSALPLHF.

This clonotype was detected only a few times. This chain joins TRBV6-5 and TRBJ1-6; D remains ambiguous. CDR1 is MNHEY and CDR2 is SVGAGI in the germline V gene. The germline V and J ends were trimmed by 10 bases and 7 bases, with 14 bases remaining between them. CDR3 size: 13 residues. The CDR3 protein is CATGEQTNSPLHF. The CDR3 DNA sequence: TGTGCCACCGGGGAGCAGACCAATTCACCCCTCCACTTT.

The V and J genes are TRBV2 and TRBJ1-1; 7 bases map to TRBD1. The CDR3 runs to 14 residues. The V segment lost 6 bases and the J segment 4 bases; nucleotides outside the gene matches: 8. Germline values: CDR1 SNHLY, CDR2 FYNNEI. CDR3 residues: CASRDRQGLTEAFF. The CDR3 coding sequence is TGTGCCAGCAGAGATCGACAGGGCCTCACTGAAGCTTTCTTT. Filled out from reference TRBV2 and TRBJ1-1, the complete variable domain reads EPEVTQTPSHQVTQMGQEVILRCVPISNHLYFYWYRQILGQKVEFLVSFYNNEISEKSEIFDDQFSVERPDGSNFTLKIRSTKLEDSAMYFCASRDRQGLTEAFFGQGTRLTVV.

This clonotype occurred once. V is TRBV30 and J is TRBJ1-1, with a weak D call TRBD1 (5 bases). Germline CDR1 GTSNPN, CDR2 SVGIG (reference sequence). V shed 2 bases and J shed 1 base, with 14 bases lying between them. CDR3 length: 15 residues. Written as DNA, the CDR3 is TGTGCCTGGAGTCGGGGGAAGGGTTGGAACACTGAAGCTTTCTTT. Translated: CAWSRGKGWNTEAFF.

This clonotype occurred a few times. The DNA for the CDR3 is TGTGCCAGCAGTTTATGGGGAGTGAGCGAAAAACTGTTTTTT. It codes for CASSLWGVSEKLFF. The chain carries TRBV12-3 or TRBV12-4 and TRBJ1-4; D uncertain. This CDR3 has 14 residues. Trimming left V 2 bases short and J 8 bases short, with 12 bases between.

A few counts support this clonotype. This chain joins TRBV7-8 and TRBJ1-1; D not resolved. Trimming took off 6 bases at V and 4 bases at J, with 12 bases between the two ends. The CDR3 totals 13 residues. The germline CDR1 and CDR2 sequences are SGHVS and FQNEAQ. The CDR3 DNA is TGTGCCAGCAGGCTACACCTTTCCACTGAAGCTTTCTTT. It codes for CASRLHLSTEAFF. Full variable domain (remainder filled in from reference TRBV7-8 and TRBJ1-1): GAGVSQSPRYKVAKRGQDVALRCDPISGHVSLFWYQQALGQGPEFLTYFQNEAQLDKSGLPSDRFFAERPEGSVSTLKIQRTQQEDSAVYLCASRLHLSTEAFFGQGTRLTVV.

Only a few counts were recorded for this clonotype. The chain couples TRBV4-3 to TRBJ2-3, with 9 bases aligning to TRBD1. CDR3 length: 16 residues. Germline-derived CDR1 and CDR2 are LGHNA and YSLEER. The J segment lost 1 base and the V segment lost 4 bases, leaving 6 bases of the junction unmatched. In DNA form, the CDR3 reads TGCGCCAGCAGCCGAGCGACAGGGGGGCGCACAGATACGCAGTATTTT. Protein sequence: CASSRATGGRTDTQYF.

This chain connects TRBV7-3 to TRBJ2-3; 13 positions match TRBD2. The CDR3 runs to 15 residues. CDR1 is SGHTA, CDR2 FQGTGA, per germline. Trimming removed 5 bases from V and 4 bases from J; junction bases left unmatched: 3. The CDR3 coding sequence is TGTGCCAGCAGCCACGGACTAGCGGGAGCAGATACGCAGTATTTT. Protein sequence: CASSHGLAGADTQYF.

The V and J genes are TRBV29-1 and TRBJ2-5; D might be TRBD2 (5 bases). CDR3 length: 12 residues. Per the germline V gene, CDR1 is SQVTM and CDR2 is ANQGSEA. Trimming removed 3 bases from V and 4 bases from J, with 9 bases in between. The CDR3 region is CSVDGKGETQYF. CDR3 nucleotide sequence: TGCAGCGTTGACGGGAAGGGAGAGACCCAGTACTTC.

This chain links TRBV7-2 with TRBJ2-1; D possibly corresponds to TRBD2 (6 bases). The CDR3 totals 14 residues. V lost 6 bases and J lost 4, with 13 bases in between. The germline CDR1 and CDR2 sequences are SGHTA and FQGNSA. CDR3 DNA sequence: TGTGCCAGCAGGGTAGCCCGGGGGTACAATGAGCAGTTCTTC. This sequence encodes CASRVARGYNEQFF.

This clonotype appeared a few times. CDR3 nucleotides: TGCGCCAGCAGAGCCCACATCGCGAACAATGAGCAGTTCTTC. This translates into CASRAHIANNEQFF. The chain links TRBV5-1 to TRBJ2-1; no clear D gene. The CDR3 covers 14 residues. Germline CDR1 and CDR2: SGHRS and YFSETQ. The V end lost 5 bases, the J end lost 5 bases, and 14 bases lay between the germline ends.

The sample holds many counts of this clonotype. V usage is TRBV5-1 and J usage is TRBJ1-5; TRBD1 matches at 8 bases. After removal of 2 bases from V and 4 bases from J, the junction contained 8 bases not matched to a gene. The CDR3 spans 16 residues. Germline V gene lookup returns CDR1 SGHRS and CDR2 YFSETQ. CDR3 residues: CASSFDGQGANQPQHF. In DNA form, the CDR3 reads TGCGCCAGCAGCTTCGACGGACAGGGAGCAAATCAGCCCCAGCATTTT. Variable domain in full (rest from reference TRBV5-1 and TRBJ1-5): KAGVTQTPRYLIKTRGQQVTLSCSPISGHRSVSWYQQTPGQGLQFLFEYFSETQRNKGNFPGRFSGRQFSNSRSEMNVSTLELGDSALYLCASSFDGQGANQPQHFGDGTRLSIL.

The chain recombines TRBV10-3 with TRBJ2-7; 8 bases are a match to TRBD1. Per the germline V gene, CDR1 is ENHRY and CDR2 is SYGVKD. V gave up 6 bases and J gave up 3 bases; unmatched junction bases: 7. This CDR3 spans 14 amino acids. In nucleotides, the CDR3 is TGTGCCATCAGCAGACAGGGGATAGACTACGAGCAGTACTTC. Translation gives CAISRQGIDYEQYF.

CDR3 loop: CASSKQGYEQYF. The CDR3 DNA sequence: TGTGCCAGCAGTAAACAGGGCTACGAGCAGTACTTC. The J gene is TRBJ2-7, the V gene TRBV2; weak D call: TRBD1 (6 bases). V shed 5 bases and J shed 3 bases, with 8 bases lying between them. This CDR3 region has 12 residues. Per germline, CDR1 SNHLY and CDR2 FYNNEI.

V is TRBV7-8 and J is TRBJ1-1; D remains ambiguous. From germline, CDR1 is SGHVS and CDR2 FQNEAQ. V was cut by 5 bases and J by 0 bases, with 13 bases left in between. The CDR3 spans 15 residues. This CDR3 is CASSPRGAMNTEAFF. The DNA for the CDR3 is TGTGCCAGCAGCCCCAGAGGCGCAATGAACACTGAAGCTTTCTTT.

The chain links TRBV2 to TRBJ1-1; D possibly corresponds to TRBD1 (5 bases). The CDR3 extends over 15 amino acids. The germline CDR1 and CDR2 sequences are SNHLY and FYNNEI. Between the trimmed V and J ends, which lost 7 bases and 1 base, there was a span of 16 bases. The CDR3 DNA follows: TGTGCCAGCACACGCACACGGGGGGAGAACACTGAAGCTTTCTTT. This translates into CASTRTRGENTEAFF.